This TCR beta chain originates from a study of cytomegalovirus exposure and HLA in healthy donors. The study, taken as a whole, reports: Clusters of TCRs from the first cohort tended to co-occur in the 120 or so validation repertoires (as a later analysis found).

Here immunoSEQ multiplex PCR was the method, and the copy in TCRdb shows in-frame clones only, minus some. The sample shows some 350,000 clones, roughly nine tenths of them seen only once. To note about this clone: Its matching antigen is unknown.

V shed 4 bases and J 0 bases; nucleotides not matched to a gene: 5. The CDR3 runs to 16 residues. Germline V CDR1 and CDR2: SNHLY, FYNNEI. Sequencing was performed on PBMCs. This TCR came from a woman in her 30s in good health and CMV-seropositive. The V and J genes are TRBV2 and TRBJ2-3; 9 bases line up with TRBD2. CDR3 protein: CASSGPLAGSTDTQYF. Written as DNA, the CDR3 is TGTGCCAGCAGTGGCCCTCTAGCGGGGAGCACAGATACGCAGTATTTT.